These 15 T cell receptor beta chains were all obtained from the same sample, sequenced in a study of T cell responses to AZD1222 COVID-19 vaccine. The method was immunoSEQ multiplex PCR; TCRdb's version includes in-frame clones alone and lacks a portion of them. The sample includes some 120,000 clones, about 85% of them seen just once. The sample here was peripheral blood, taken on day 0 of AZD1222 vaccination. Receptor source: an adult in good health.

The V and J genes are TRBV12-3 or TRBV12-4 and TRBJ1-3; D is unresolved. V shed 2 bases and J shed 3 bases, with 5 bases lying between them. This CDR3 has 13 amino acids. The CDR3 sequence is CASSLLGGNTIYF. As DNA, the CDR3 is TGTGCCAGCAGTTTACTTGGTGGAAACACCATATATTTT.

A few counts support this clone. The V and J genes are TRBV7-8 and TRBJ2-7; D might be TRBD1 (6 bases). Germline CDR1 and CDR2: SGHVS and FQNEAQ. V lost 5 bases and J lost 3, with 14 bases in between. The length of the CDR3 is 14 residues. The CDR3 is CASSLAIQGYEQYF. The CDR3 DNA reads TGTGCCAGCAGCCTCGCTATACAGGGCTACGAGCAGTACTTC.

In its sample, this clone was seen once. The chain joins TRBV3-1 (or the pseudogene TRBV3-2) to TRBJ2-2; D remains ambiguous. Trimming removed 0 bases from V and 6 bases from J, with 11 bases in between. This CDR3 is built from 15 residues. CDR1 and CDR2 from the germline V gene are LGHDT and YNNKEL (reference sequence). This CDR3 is CASSQDFLMAGELFF. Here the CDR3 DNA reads TGTGCCAGCAGCCAAGATTTTTTAATGGCCGGGGAGCTGTTTTTT.

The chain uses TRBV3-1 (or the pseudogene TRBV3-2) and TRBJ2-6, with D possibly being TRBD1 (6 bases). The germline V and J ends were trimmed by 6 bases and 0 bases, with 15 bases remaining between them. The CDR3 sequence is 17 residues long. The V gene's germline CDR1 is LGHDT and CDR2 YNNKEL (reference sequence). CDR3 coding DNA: TGTGCCAGCAGTCCTGACAGGCCCCTCTCTGGGGCCAACGTCCTGACTTTC. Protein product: CASSPDRPLSGANVLTF.

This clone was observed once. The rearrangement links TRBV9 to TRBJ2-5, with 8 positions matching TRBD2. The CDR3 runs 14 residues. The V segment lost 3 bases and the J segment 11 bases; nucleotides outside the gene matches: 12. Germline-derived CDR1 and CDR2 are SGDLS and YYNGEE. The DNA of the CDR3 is TGTGCCAGCAGCGGCTCTAGCGGGTGGAGCCGGCAGTACTTC. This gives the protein CASSGSSGWSRQYF.

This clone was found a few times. CDR3 sequence reads: CASGRQGSYNSPLHF. The CDR3 DNA sequence: TGTGCCAGCGGGAGACAGGGGTCCTATAATTCACCCCTCCACTTT. J is TRBJ1-6 and V is TRBV6-5; 8 nucleotides agree with TRBD1. This CDR3 comprises 15 residues. The ends lost 8 bases at V and 1 base at J; junction bases unmatched: 4. CDR1 is MNHEY, CDR2 SVGAGI, per germline.

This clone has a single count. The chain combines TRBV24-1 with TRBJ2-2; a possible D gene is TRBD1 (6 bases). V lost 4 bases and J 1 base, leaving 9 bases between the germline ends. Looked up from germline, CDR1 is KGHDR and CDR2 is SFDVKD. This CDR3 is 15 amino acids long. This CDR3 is CATSDMDRNTGELFF. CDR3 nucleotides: TGTGCCACCAGTGACATGGACAGGAACACCGGGGAGCTGTTTTTT.

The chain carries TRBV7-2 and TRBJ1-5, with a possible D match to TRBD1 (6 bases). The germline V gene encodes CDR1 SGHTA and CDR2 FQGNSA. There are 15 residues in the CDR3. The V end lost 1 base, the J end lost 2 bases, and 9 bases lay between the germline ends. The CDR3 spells CASSLVAGGNQPQHF. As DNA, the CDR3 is TGTGCCAGCAGCTTAGTCGCAGGGGGCAATCAGCCCCAGCATTTT. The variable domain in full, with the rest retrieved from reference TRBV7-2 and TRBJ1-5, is GAGVSQSPSNKVTEKGKDVELRCDPISGHTALYWYRQSLGQGLEFLIYFQGNSAPDKSGLPSDRFSAERTGGSVSTLTIQRTQQEDSAVYLCASSLVAGGNQPQHFGDGTRLSIL.

The CDR3 DNA reads as TGTGCCAGCAGCCAAGATGTAGCAATTAGCACAGATACGCAGTATTTT. This encodes CASSQDVAISTDTQYF. This rearrangement joins TRBV3-1 (or the pseudogene TRBV3-2) to TRBJ2-3; D is undetermined. Germline CDR1 LGHDT, CDR2 YNNKEL (reference sequence). V was cut by 0 bases and J by 0 bases, with 10 bases left in between. This CDR3 has 16 amino acids.

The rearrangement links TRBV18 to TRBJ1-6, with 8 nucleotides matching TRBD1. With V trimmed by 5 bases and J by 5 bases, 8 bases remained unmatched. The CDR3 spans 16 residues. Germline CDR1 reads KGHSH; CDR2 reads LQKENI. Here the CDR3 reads CASSSLKQGDNSPLHF. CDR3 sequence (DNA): TGTGCCAGCTCATCACTTAAACAGGGGGATAATTCACCCCTCCACTTT.

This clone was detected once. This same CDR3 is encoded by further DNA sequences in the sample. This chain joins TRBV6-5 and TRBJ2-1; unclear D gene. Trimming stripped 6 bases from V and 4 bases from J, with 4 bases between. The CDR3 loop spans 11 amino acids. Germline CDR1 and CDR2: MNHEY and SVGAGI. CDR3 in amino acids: CASSQYNEQFF. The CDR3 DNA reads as TGTGCCAGCAGCCAGTACAATGAGCAGTTCTTC.

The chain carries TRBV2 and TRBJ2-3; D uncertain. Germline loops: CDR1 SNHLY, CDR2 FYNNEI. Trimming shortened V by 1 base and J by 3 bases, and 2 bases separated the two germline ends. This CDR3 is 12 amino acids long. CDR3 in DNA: TGTGCCAGCAGTGAAGGGACAGATACGCAGTATTTT. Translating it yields CASSEGTDTQYF.

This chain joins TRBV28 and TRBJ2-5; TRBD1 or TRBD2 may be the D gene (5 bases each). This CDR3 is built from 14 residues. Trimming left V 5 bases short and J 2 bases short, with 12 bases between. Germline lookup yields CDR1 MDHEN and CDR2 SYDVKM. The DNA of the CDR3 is TGTGCCAGCAGTCCCCGGGACCCGCAAGAGACCCAGTACTTC. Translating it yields CASSPRDPQETQYF.

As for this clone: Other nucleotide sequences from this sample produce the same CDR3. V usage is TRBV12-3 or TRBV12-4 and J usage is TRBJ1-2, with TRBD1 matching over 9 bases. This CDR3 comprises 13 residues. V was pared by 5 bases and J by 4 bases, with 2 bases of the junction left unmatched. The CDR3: CASSPTGGYGYTF. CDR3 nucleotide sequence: TGTGCCAGCAGTCCGACAGGGGGCTATGGCTACACCTTC.

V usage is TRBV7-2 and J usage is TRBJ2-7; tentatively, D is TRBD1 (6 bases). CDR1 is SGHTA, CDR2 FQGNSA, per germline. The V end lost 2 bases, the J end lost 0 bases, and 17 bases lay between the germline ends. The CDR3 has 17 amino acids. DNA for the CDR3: TGTGCCAGCAGCTTAAGACATGGTGGACAGATCTCCTACGAGCAGTACTTC. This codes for CASSLRHGGQISYEQYF.